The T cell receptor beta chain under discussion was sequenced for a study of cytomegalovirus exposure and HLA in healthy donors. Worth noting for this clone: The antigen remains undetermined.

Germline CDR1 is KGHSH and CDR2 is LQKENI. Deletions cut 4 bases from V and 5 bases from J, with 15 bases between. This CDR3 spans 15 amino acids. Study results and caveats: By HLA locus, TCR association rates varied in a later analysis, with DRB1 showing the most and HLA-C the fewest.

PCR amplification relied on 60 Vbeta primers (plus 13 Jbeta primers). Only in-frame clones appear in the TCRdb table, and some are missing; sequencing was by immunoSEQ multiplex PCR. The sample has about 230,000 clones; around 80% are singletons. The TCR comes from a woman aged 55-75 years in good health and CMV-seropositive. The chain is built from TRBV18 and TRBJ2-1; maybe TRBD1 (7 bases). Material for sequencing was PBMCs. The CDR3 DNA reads TGTGCCAGCTCACTCAGGGGGGCTGTGGACAATGAGCAGTTCTTC. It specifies CASSLRGAVDNEQFF.